What follows are 6 T cell receptor beta chains derived from one specimen sequenced in a study of blood T cells in healthy people across ages. Primed by a sample-barcoded 5' primer and a J-beta primer mix, a second PCR proceeded for about 7 to 11 cycles. TCRdb passed the 5' RACE reads through MiXCR, listing each CDR3 protein once. Of some 1.6 million distinct CDR3 sequences listed, around 36% are singletons. Sequenced material: blood. The receptors here all came from a woman aged 25 to 45 in good health.

This clonotype was seen repeatedly, ten times or more. This sequence joins TRBV4-2 and TRBJ2-7; 12 bases map to TRBD2. V lost 4 bases and J lost 0; bases outside the gene matches: 25. This CDR3 spans 23 amino acids. Germline V gene data show CDR1 as LGHNA and CDR2 as YNFKEQ. Here the CDR3 DNA reads TGTGCCAGCAGCCGAGGGAAAAGGGACCGACTAGCGGGGGACGCGAAGAGCTCCTACGAGCAGTACTTC. Its protein product is CASSRGKRDRLAGDAKSSYEQYF.

The chain is built from TRBV3-1 and TRBJ1-1; TRBD1 might be the D (5 bases). Germline CDR1 reads LGHDT; CDR2 reads YNNKEL (reference sequence). The CDR3 sequence is 15 residues long. V was cut by 0 bases and J by 3 bases, with 11 bases left in between. DNA for the CDR3: TGTGCCAGCAGCCAAGAAGGATGGGGCGACACTGAAGCTTTCTTT. It specifies CASSQEGWGDTEAFF.

This clonotype was detected only a few times. This chain links TRBV3-1 with TRBJ2-7; 10 bases agree with TRBD1. Germline values: CDR1 LGHDT, CDR2 YNNKEL (reference sequence). This CDR3 has 17 amino acids. V was clipped by 4 bases and J by 3 bases; unmatched bases: 12. CDR3 sequence (DNA): TGTGCCAGCAGCCCAACACCTCGGACAGGGGGGATCTACGAGCAGTACTTC. It is translated as CASSPTPRTGGIYEQYF.

This rearrangement joins TRBV20-1 to TRBJ2-7; TRBD2 matches 8 bases. V lost 7 bases to trimming and J lost 9 bases; unmatched junction nucleotides: 8. CDR3 size: 11 residues. In germline, CDR1 is DFQATT, CDR2 SNEGSKA (reference sequence). Here the CDR3 DNA reads TGCAGTGGGCGGGGGGATCTTGGGCAGTACTTC. It yields the protein CSGRGDLGQYF.

The sample holds a few counts of this clonotype. V and J are TRBV5-1 and TRBJ2-7, with 8 nucleotides matching TRBD1. The CDR3 is 16 amino acids. Germline V gives CDR1 SGHRS, CDR2 YFSETQ. J gave up 3 bases and V 1 base, and 9 bases lay outside the gene matches. The CDR3 nucleotides read TGCGCCAGCAGCTTGTTGACAGGGGCCCTACGCTACGAGCAGTACTTC. Translating gives CASSLLTGALRYEQYF.

The V and J genes are TRBV6-1 and TRBJ1-4, with a possible D match to TRBD1 (5 bases). Trimming removed 3 bases at V and 8 bases at J, with 7 bases between. The CDR3 runs 12 residues. Germline CDR1 MNHNS, CDR2 SASEGT. The CDR3 region has the DNA TGTGCCAGCAGTGAGTGGGGGGAAAAACTGTTTTTT. Its protein is CASSEWGEKLFF.